The sample holds a few counts of the clone carrying this TCR delta chain. Its specificity is not known. It is likely a read error: a sequence one base away is far more abundant. This same CDR3 is encoded by further DNA sequences in the sample. Vgamma9/Vdelta2+ and Vdelta2-negative gammadelta T cells were flow-sorted from PBMC for bulk sequencing. TCRdb reran clone calling via CATT on the multiplex PCR reads. The sample records over 45,000 delta-chain clones, around 1.6% being singletons. The CDR3 contains 18 residues. Germline V gives CDR1 TSWWSYY, CDR2 QGS. The entry originates in a study of γδ T cells in repeated Plasmodium falciparum infection. Study information: Each infection was followed by sampling at 21 days, plus baseline and some pre-infection draws.

Study outcomes and limitations: Repeated controlled infections reportedly drove waves of new clonotype selection in Vdelta2-negative, mostly Vdelta1+, gammadelta repertoires. Vgamma9/Vdelta2+ T cells showed a stable polyclonal repertoire with shared TCRgamma sequences.

Sequencing was performed on gamma-delta T cells from blood. This receptor was obtained from a pool of human donors (malaria-infected and uninfected, not separated). The V gene is TRDV1, the J gene TRDJ1; 7 bases fit TRDD3. TCRdb gives no J gene; it was assigned here by matching the DNA to germline. The CDR3 DNA follows: TGTGCCCTTGGGGAACCTTTTGGGGGACAAACATACACCGATAAACTCATCTTT. Translation gives CALGEPFGGQTYTDKLIF.